This passage covers 4 T cell receptor beta chains from one sample sequenced in a study of T cells in Graves' hyperthyroidism and ophthalmopathy. Amplification of TCR beta CDR3 regions was performed using RNA transcripts as template. Carried out on the TCR CDR3, a first-round RT-PCR used the HTBI primer set. TCRdb fed the multiplex PCR reads into MiXCR, producing one record per CDR3 protein. Among 500,000 to 550,000 distinct CDR3 sequences listed, just under 20% were seen once. Sequencing was done on a sample of blood. The receptor source for this set is a man aged 35 to 55 with Graves' ophthalmopathy.

This clonotype came up many times. The chain has TRBV6-1 and TRBJ2-7; 7 nucleotides agree with TRBD2. CDR1 is MNHNS, CDR2 SASEGT, per germline. V lost 5 bases to trimming and J lost 2 bases; unmatched junction nucleotides: 18. This CDR3 has 18 amino acids. The CDR3 spells CASSSWGESGGPAYEQYF. As DNA, the CDR3 is TGTGCCAGCAGTTCATGGGGAGAGTCGGGGGGTCCCGCCTACGAGCAGTACTTC.

The rearrangement links TRBV19 to TRBJ2-7; 9 nucleotides agree with TRBD2. Germline CDR1 LNHDA, CDR2 SQIVND (reference sequence). The V and J ends lost 5 bases and 1 base, in that order; junction bases with no gene match: 6. This CDR3 spans 15 amino acids. CDR3 in DNA: TGTGCCAGTAGTGTGAATAGCGGGAGATCCTACGAGCAGTACTTC. Translation gives CASSVNSGRSYEQYF.

This clonotype has only a few counts. The chain has TRBV25-1 and TRBJ1-1; D ambiguous. Trimming cost V 0 bases and J 8 bases, with 7 bases left between them. CDR3 size: 12 residues. Germline values: CDR1 MGHDK, CDR2 SYGVNS. This CDR3 is CASSEYEGEAFF. The CDR3 nucleotides read TGTGCCAGCAGTGAATATGAAGGCGAAGCTTTCTTT.

This clonotype was seen once. An end of the junction differs from the germline gene, which may be a read error. The rearrangement uses TRBV7-3 and TRBJ2-3; 11 nucleotides match TRBD2. This CDR3 is built from 15 residues. Germline lookup yields CDR1 SGHTA and CDR2 FQGTGA. This chain's CDR3 is CASSVTTSGGDTQYF. The DNA for the CDR3 is TGTGCCAGCAGCGTAACTACTAGCGGGGGAGATACGCAGTATTTT.